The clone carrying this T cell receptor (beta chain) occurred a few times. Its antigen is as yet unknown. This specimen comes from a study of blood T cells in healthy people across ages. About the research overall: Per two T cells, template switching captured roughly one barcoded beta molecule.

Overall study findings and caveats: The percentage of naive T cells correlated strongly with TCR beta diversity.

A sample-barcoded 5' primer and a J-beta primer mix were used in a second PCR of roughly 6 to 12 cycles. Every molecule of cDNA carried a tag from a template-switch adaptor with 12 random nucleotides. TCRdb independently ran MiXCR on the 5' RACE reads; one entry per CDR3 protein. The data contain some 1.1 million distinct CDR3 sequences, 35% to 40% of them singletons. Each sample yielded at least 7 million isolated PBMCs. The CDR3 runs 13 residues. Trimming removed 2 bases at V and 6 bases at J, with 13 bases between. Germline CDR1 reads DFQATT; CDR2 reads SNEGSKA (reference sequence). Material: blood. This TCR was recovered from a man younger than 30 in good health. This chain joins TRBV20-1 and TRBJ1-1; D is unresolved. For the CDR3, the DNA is TGCAGTGCTAGACCATACGTTGCGGCTGAAGCTTTCTTT. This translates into CSARPYVAAEAFF.